This T cell receptor (beta chain) was identified in a study of T cell repertoires in cytomegalovirus infection. Study-wide results and limits: Ex vivo responses were dominated by HLA-C-restricted CMV-specific TCR beta clonotypes.

TCRdb itself ran the reads through MiXCR, one entry per CDR3 protein. The data contain about 920,000 distinct CDR3 sequences, about 33% of them singletons. This CDR3 is built from 17 residues. Trimming removed 2 bases at V and 9 bases at J, with 22 bases between. Germline V gene lookup returns CDR1 MNHEY and CDR2 SVGEGT. Only a few counts were recorded for this clonotype. The target antigen is unknown. This receptor was taken from a human donor in good health (CMV status not recorded). Some clones in this sample may be carry-over from other donors' samples. The sequencing used cultured CD8+ T cells from PBMCs, collected from culture after CMV antigen stimulation. V is TRBV6-2 or TRBV6-3 and J is TRBJ2-2; D unclear. CDR3 sequence (DNA): TGTGCCAGCAGTTACCTTCATTCGACTGGCGCAGACTGGGAGCTGTTTTTT. This codes for CASSYLHSTGADWELFF.